Sequencing of this T cell receptor beta chain was carried out in a study of T cells in Graves' hyperthyroidism and ophthalmopathy. Study-wide background: Peripheral blood was acquired at first diagnosis, ahead of any therapy whatsoever. Study-level findings and limits: Blood also showed most of the thyroid clonotypes that were expanded above 0.001. The model forecast ophthalmopathy, anticipating it by a median around 6.9 months before onset.

RNA transcripts provided the source from which TCR beta CDR3 regions were amplified. First-round RT-PCR targeting the TCR CDR3 was performed with the HTBI primer set. TCRdb processed the multiplex PCR reads anew with MiXCR; each CDR3 protein has one entry. The data contain 650,000 to 750,000 distinct CDR3 sequences, 11% to 15% of them singletons. Ten or more counts support this clonotype. The antigen is not known. Germline V CDR1 and CDR2: SQVTM, ANQGSEA. The CDR3 is 13 residues long. The V and J ends lost 7 bases and 0 bases respectively, with 10 bases between them. The gene calls are TRBV29-1 and TRBJ2-1; D is ambiguous. The material sequenced was blood. The receptor comes from a woman under 30 with Graves' hyperthyroidism. CDR3 region: CSGQGSSYNEQFF. The CDR3 DNA is TGCAGCGGCCAAGGTAGCTCCTACAATGAGCAGTTCTTC.